The 32 T cell receptor beta chains below were found in one sample sequenced in a study of human thymus T cells. Assay: immunoSEQ multiplex PCR; the TCRdb copy retains only in-frame clones and omits some. The sample records 45,000 to 75,000 clones, nearly 95% being singletons. Sequencing input: blood. These TCRs come from a boy in the first two years of life with a congenital heart defect but otherwise immunologically healthy.

The genes are TRBV7-3 and TRBJ1-6, with D maybe TRBD1 (5 bases). Germline V gene sequence: CDR1 SGHTA, CDR2 FQGTGA. The CDR3 consists of 14 residues. Trimming took off 1 base at V and 9 bases at J, with 10 bases between the two ends. The CDR3 spells CASSLRGYGSPLHF. CDR3 in DNA: TGTGCCAGCAGCTTAAGGGGGTACGGTTCACCCCTCCACTTT.

The chain combines TRBV21-1 with TRBJ1-1; the table's D call of TRBD1 was not tested on the DNA. TRBV21-1 is given as a pseudogene. This CDR3 has 16 amino acids. Here the CDR3 reads CASSKMGQGANTEAFF. The CDR3 nucleotides are TGTGCCAGCAGCAAAATGGGACAGGGGGCGAACACTGAAGCTTTCTTT.

The rearrangement uses TRBV27 and TRBJ2-7; TRBD1 agrees at 8 bases. The CDR3 spans 16 residues. CDR1 MNHEY and CDR2 SMNVEV come from the germline V gene (reference sequence). The ends lost 5 bases at V and 3 bases at J; junction bases unmatched: 12. The CDR3 DNA sequence: TGTGCCAGCAGTGCGGACTCGGGACAGGCCTTCTACGAGCAGTACTTC. Amino acid sequence: CASSADSGQAFYEQYF.

V usage is TRBV5-1 and J usage is TRBJ2-7; TRBD2 might be the D (6 bases). With 1 base removed from V and 3 bases from J, the gap between germline ends came to 17 bases. Germline V gives CDR1 SGHRS, CDR2 YFSETQ. This CDR3 comprises 16 residues. CDR3 DNA: TGCGCCAGCAGCTTGTCCTCCGGGACTCCCTACTACGAGCAGTACTTC. Protein sequence: CASSLSSGTPYYEQYF.

Comments on this clone: Other DNA sequences in the sample encode the same CDR3. The chain has TRBV7-9 and TRBJ1-1; TRBD1 is a possible D gene (5 bases). Germline V lookup: CDR1 SEHNR, CDR2 FQNEAQ (reference sequence). Trimming took off 1 base at V and 2 bases at J, with 8 bases between the two ends. This CDR3 spans 14 amino acids. The CDR3 coding sequence is TGTGCCAGCAGCTTAGGGGGCGCCAACACTGAAGCTTTCTTT. It translates to CASSLGGANTEAFF.

Remarks on this clone: A read error may produce the germline difference seen at one junction end. The rearrangement links TRBV7-2 to TRBJ1-2; TRBD1 might be the D (5 bases). Germline V lookup: CDR1 SGHTA, CDR2 FQGNSA. The CDR3 spans 14 residues. CDR3: CASSYNPQGDGYTF. The CDR3 region has the DNA TGTGCCAGCAGCTATAATCCTCAGGGTGATGGGTACACCTTC.

The chain uses TRBV30 and TRBJ1-6; D is possibly TRBD1 (6 bases). With 0 bases removed from V and 7 bases from J, the gap between germline ends came to 10 bases. Germline V gene sequence: CDR1 GTSNPN, CDR2 SVGIG (reference sequence). The CDR3 runs to 14 residues. CDR3 region: CAWSVGQGNSPLHF. The CDR3 DNA reads TGTGCCTGGAGTGTAGGGCAGGGGAATTCACCCCTCCACTTT.

The chain has TRBV18 and TRBJ1-1, with D unclear. This CDR3 spans 12 amino acids. From germline, CDR1 is KGHSH and CDR2 LQKENI. Deletions cut 5 bases from V and 4 bases from J, with 8 bases between. CDR3 sequence (DNA): TGTGCCAGCTCAGCTGTGGGCACTGAAGCTTTCTTT. Translating it yields CASSAVGTEAFF. The full variable domain, rest sourced from reference TRBV18 and TRBJ1-1, is NAGVMQNPRHLVRRRGQEARLRCSPMKGHSHVYWYRQLPEEGLKFMVYLQKENIIDESGMPKERFSAEFPKEGPSILRIQQVVRGDSAAYFCASSAVGTEAFFGQGTRLTVV.

The chain is built from TRBV14 and TRBJ2-1; the D call may be TRBD1 or TRBD2 (5 bases each). V dropped 0 bases and J dropped 3 bases, with 18 bases sitting between them. The CDR3 sequence is 18 residues long. Germline V gives CDR1 SGHDN, CDR2 FVKESK. DNA of the CDR3: TGTGCCAGCAGCCAAGATTTGGGACCGCTGGCGGTCTACAATGAGCAGTTCTTC. Amino acid sequence: CASSQDLGPLAVYNEQFF.

The chain links TRBV7-2 to TRBJ2-7; 11 bases align to TRBD2. Trimming cost V 7 bases and J 3 bases; bases outside gene matches: 8. There are 15 residues in the CDR3. Germline loops: CDR1 SGHTA, CDR2 FQGNSA. The CDR3 DNA is TGTGCCAGCATCGGAAGGGGGACTAGCGGCTACGAGCAGTACTTC. It codes for CASIGRGTSGYEQYF.

The chain couples TRBV5-1 to TRBJ1-1; D ambiguous. This CDR3 has 15 amino acids. Per germline, CDR1 SGHRS and CDR2 YFSETQ. Deletions cut 1 base from V and 2 bases from J, with 12 bases between. This CDR3 is CASSLLWTLNTEAFF. In DNA, the CDR3 is TGCGCCAGCAGCTTGCTATGGACGCTCAACACTGAAGCTTTCTTT.

The gene calls are TRBV4-2 and TRBJ1-2; no clear D. Trimming pared 0 bases from V and 0 bases from J, leaving 8 bases between. This CDR3 comprises 15 residues. CDR1 LGHNA and CDR2 YNFKEQ come from the germline V gene. In DNA form, the CDR3 reads TGTGCCAGCAGCCAAGATGGATATTCTAACTATGGCTACACCTTC. It is translated as CASSQDGYSNYGYTF.

The chain has TRBV4-2 and TRBJ1-2, with 12 bases aligning to TRBD1. Germline values: CDR1 LGHNA, CDR2 YNFKEQ. CDR3 length equals 16 residues. The junction had 7 bases not matched to a gene; V was cut back by 0 bases and J by 8 bases. The CDR3 DNA reads TGTGCCAGCAGCCAAGAGACGGGGACAGGGGGCGGGGGCTACACCTTC. Its translation: CASSQETGTGGGGYTF.

V and J are TRBV7-2 and TRBJ2-5, with D maybe TRBD2 (5 bases). This CDR3 contains 13 residues. Germline V gene sequence: CDR1 SGHTA, CDR2 FQGNSA. Trimming took 5 bases from V and 0 from J, leaving 7 bases between them. CDR3 loop: CASSRTYQETQYF. CDR3 sequence (DNA): TGTGCCAGCAGCCGGACTTACCAAGAGACCCAGTACTTC.

The chain uses TRBV9 and TRBJ1-4; D is possibly TRBD1 (5 bases). This CDR3 is 15 amino acids long. V lost 4 bases, J lost 3 bases, and 13 bases lay in between. Germline V gene sequence: CDR1 SGDLS, CDR2 YYNGEE. The CDR3 nucleotides read TGTGCCAGCAGCACCGATCCGGGGCCTAATGAAAAACTGTTTTTT. This sequence encodes CASSTDPGPNEKLFF.

This chain links TRBV7-2 with TRBJ2-5; D perhaps matches TRBD1 (6 bases). The CDR3 is made up of 13 amino acids. Germline V CDR1 and CDR2: SGHTA, FQGNSA. The ends were cut back, 5 bases at V and 2 bases at J, with 9 bases in the middle. Here the CDR3 reads CASSPGVQETQYF. CDR3 sequence (DNA): TGTGCCAGCAGCCCAGGGGTTCAAGAGACCCAGTACTTC.

This clone was seen just once. The chain is built from TRBV7-9 and TRBJ2-2, with D unclear. The CDR3 length is 14 residues. V lost 1 base and J lost 4, with 7 bases in between. Germline V CDR1 and CDR2: SEHNR, FQNEAQ (reference sequence). The CDR3 sequence is CASSLELGTGELFF. In nucleotides, the CDR3 is TGTGCCAGCAGCTTAGAACTGGGCACCGGGGAGCTGTTTTTT.

The rearrangement joins TRBV11-2 to TRBJ1-4; tentative D call: TRBD1 (6 bases). This CDR3 comprises 15 residues. The V gene lost 0 bases and the J gene lost 7 bases, with 12 bases spanning the gap. Germline V CDR1 and CDR2: SGHAT, FQNNGV. The CDR3: CASSLDRRGSEKLFF. The CDR3 bases are TGTGCCAGCAGCTTAGATAGGAGGGGGAGTGAAAAACTGTTTTTT.

The chain links TRBV4-1 to TRBJ2-3, with TRBD1 matching 8 bases. This CDR3 spans 18 amino acids. Germline CDR1 is MGHRA and CDR2 is YSYEKL. The trim removed 0 bases at V and 1 base at J, leaving 9 bases unmatched. CDR3 sequence reads: CASSQDLRTGPRTDTQYF. The CDR3 coding sequence is TGCGCCAGCAGCCAAGACCTCAGGACAGGGCCACGCACAGATACGCAGTATTTT.

This clone appeared once. The rearrangement uses TRBV2 and TRBJ2-1, with D perhaps being TRBD1 or TRBD2 (5 bases each). Germline lookup yields CDR1 SNHLY and CDR2 FYNNEI. The CDR3 spans 15 residues. Trimming stripped 5 bases from V and 6 bases from J, with 17 bases between. The CDR3 DNA follows: TGTGCCAGCAGTCCGGGACCAGGACCACTCAATGAGCAGTTCTTC. Protein sequence: CASSPGPGPLNEQFF.

This chain connects TRBV27 to TRBJ1-2; D remains ambiguous. This CDR3 has 14 amino acids. Per the germline V gene, CDR1 is MNHEY and CDR2 is SMNVEV (reference sequence). Trimming removed 3 bases at V and 1 base at J, with 9 bases between. The CDR3 nucleotides read TGTGCCAGCAGTTTTTCGGCCTATAACTATGGCTACACCTTC. It specifies CASSFSAYNYGYTF.

The chain recombines TRBV28 with TRBJ1-2; 7 bases match TRBD1. V gave up 5 bases and J gave up 1 base; unmatched junction bases: 7. CDR1 and CDR2 from the germline V gene are MDHEN and SYDVKM. The CDR3 spans 15 residues. In DNA, the CDR3 is TGTGCCAGCAGTGTACCGGGACAGAGTAACTATGGCTACACCTTC. Its translation: CASSVPGQSNYGYTF.

The rearrangement joins TRBV7-9 to TRBJ2-5; 8 bases map to TRBD1. The CDR3 has 14 residues. Germline V gene data show CDR1 as SEHNR and CDR2 as FQNEAQ (reference sequence). V trimming: 5 bases; J trimming: 2 bases; junction bases outside the gene matches: 4. CDR3 sequence (DNA): TGTGCCAGCAGCCCAAGACAGGGGCAAGAGACCCAGTACTTC. Protein: CASSPRQGQETQYF.

The chain uses TRBV28 and TRBJ2-3, with 7 positions matching TRBD1. This CDR3 is built from 14 residues. Germline CDR1 reads MDHEN; CDR2 reads SYDVKM. The V gene end was trimmed by 7 bases and the J gene end by 1 base; junction bases not matched to a gene: 5. The CDR3 DNA is TGTGCCAGCATCGCCGGACAGGGCACAGATACGCAGTATTTT. Residues: CASIAGQGTDTQYF.

The chain recombines TRBV2 with TRBJ1-2; perhaps TRBD1 as D (5 bases). The germline V gene encodes CDR1 SNHLY and CDR2 FYNNEI. V lost 3 bases and J lost 6, with 17 bases in between. This CDR3 region has 15 residues. The DNA of the CDR3 is TGTGCCAGCAGTGAGGTTTACAGGCCACCGAATGGCTACACCTTC. Translating it yields CASSEVYRPPNGYTF. The full variable domain, with the rest looked up from reference TRBV2 and TRBJ1-2, is EPEVTQTPSHQVTQMGQEVILRCVPISNHLYFYWYRQILGQKVEFLVSFYNNEISEKSEIFDDQFSVERPDGSNFTLKIRSTKLEDSAMYFCASSEVYRPPNGYTFGSGTRLTVV.

The V call is TRBV5-6, the J call TRBJ2-3, with unresolved D. V was shortened by 1 base and J by 8 bases, with 11 bases between the two germline ends. The CDR3 is 13 residues long. In germline, CDR1 is SGHDT, CDR2 YYEEEE. The CDR3 DNA is TGTGCCAGCAGCTTGACCGGGTCGTCTACGCAGTATTTT. Its protein is CASSLTGSSTQYF.

This sequence joins TRBV9 and TRBJ2-7, with 8 bases fitting TRBD2. V lost 4 bases to trimming and J lost 6 bases; unmatched junction nucleotides: 3. Germline CDR1 reads SGDLS; CDR2 reads YYNGEE. The CDR3 spans 12 residues. As DNA, the CDR3 is TGTGCCAGCAGCCCGGGGGGGCTCGAGCAGTACTTC. As protein: CASSPGGLEQYF. Looking up the rest from reference TRBV9 and TRBJ2-7 gives the full variable domain: DSGVTQTPKHLITATGQRVTLRCSPRSGDLSVYWYQQSLDQGLQFLIQYYNGEERAKGNILERFSAQQFPDLHSELNLSSLELGDSALYFCASSPGGLEQYFGPGTRLTVT.

Details on this clone: This sample also contains other DNA sequences that code for the same CDR3. The V and J genes are TRBV27 and TRBJ1-1; TRBD1 is a possible D gene (5 bases). CDR1 and CDR2 (germline): MNHEY, SMNVEV (reference sequence). This CDR3 has 13 amino acids. The V gene lost 3 bases and the J gene lost 1 base, with 6 bases spanning the gap. The CDR3 DNA follows: TGTGCCAGCAGTTTCGGACAGAACACTGAAGCTTTCTTT. Its protein product is CASSFGQNTEAFF.

J is TRBJ2-7 and V is TRBV6-5, with TRBD1 matching 9 bases. CDR1 and CDR2 from the germline V gene are MNHEY and SVGAGI. The CDR3 is 14 amino acids. With V trimmed by 4 bases and J by 4 bases, 5 bases remained unmatched. The CDR3 nucleotides read TGTGCCAGCAGTTCACAGGGGGCTGGATACGAGCAGTACTTC. Its translation is CASSSQGAGYEQYF.

The gene calls are TRBV27 and TRBJ1-6, with D maybe TRBD1 (5 bases). Trimming pared 0 bases from V and 8 bases from J, leaving 11 bases between. CDR1 is MNHEY and CDR2 is SMNVEV in the germline V gene (reference sequence). The CDR3 has 15 amino acids. CDR3 sequence: CASSLSAGWDSPLHF. The CDR3 nucleotides are TGTGCCAGCAGTTTATCCGCAGGGTGGGATTCACCCCTCCACTTT.

The table lists this clone with a count of one. The gene calls are TRBV5-1 and TRBJ2-3; 10 bases fit TRBD2. Trimming removed 0 bases from V and 1 base from J; junction bases left unmatched: 2. The CDR3 runs 16 residues. Germline V lookup: CDR1 SGHRS, CDR2 YFSETQ. The CDR3 nucleotides are TGCGCCAGCAGCTTGGCCGGACTAGCGGGCACAGATACGCAGTATTTT. This encodes CASSLAGLAGTDTQYF. The whole variable domain, filled in from reference TRBV5-1 and TRBJ2-3, reads KAGVTQTPRYLIKTRGQQVTLSCSPISGHRSVSWYQQTPGQGLQFLFEYFSETQRNKGNFPGRFSGRQFSNSRSEMNVSTLELGDSALYLCASSLAGLAGTDTQYFGPGTRLTVL.

The rearrangement uses TRBV18 and TRBJ2-1; unclear D gene. Germline assignment: CDR1 KGHSH and CDR2 LQKENI. V was pared by 3 bases and J by 0 bases, with 12 bases between. The CDR3 extends over 16 amino acids. CDR3 region: CASSPFTVSSYNEQFF. As DNA, the CDR3 is TGTGCCAGCTCACCGTTTACAGTTAGCTCCTACAATGAGCAGTTCTTC.